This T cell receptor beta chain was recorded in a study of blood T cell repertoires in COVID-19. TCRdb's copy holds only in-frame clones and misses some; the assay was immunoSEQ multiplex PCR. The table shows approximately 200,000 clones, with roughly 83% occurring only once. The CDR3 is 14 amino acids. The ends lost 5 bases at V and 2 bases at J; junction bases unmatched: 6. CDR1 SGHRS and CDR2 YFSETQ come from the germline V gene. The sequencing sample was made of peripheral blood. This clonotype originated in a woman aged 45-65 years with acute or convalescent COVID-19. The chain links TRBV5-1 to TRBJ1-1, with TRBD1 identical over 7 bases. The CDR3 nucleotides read TGCGCCAGCAGTCAGGGGGGATTAAACACTGAAGCTTTCTTT. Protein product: CASSQGGLNTEAFF.